This T cell receptor (beta chain) appears in the sequencing data of a study of T cell responses to AZD1222 COVID-19 vaccine. Study outcomes and limitations: Reports say nearly half of spike-specific TCRs go after unmutated variant regions. Rises in breadth and depth of Spike-specific TCRs came after two AZD1222 doses. White British ancestry dominated among donors, who included more females, and clonal diversity was possibly underestimated.

This clone has just a few counts. The antigen remains unidentified. Some clones are missing from TCRdb's copy, which holds only in-frame ones; the method was immunoSEQ multiplex PCR. This table has some 180,000 clones, about 90% appearing once. The sequencing used peripheral blood, collected 28 days after the second AZD1222 dose. This TCR came from an adult who received the AZD1222 COVID-19 vaccine.

CDR3 in DNA: TGTGCCAGCAGCCTTCTTGAGGCGAACACTGAAGCTTTCTTT. This encodes CASSLLEANTEAFF. This rearrangement joins TRBV6-5 to TRBJ1-1; no definite D call. The germline CDR1 and CDR2 sequences are MNHEY and SVGAGI. Trimming removed 6 bases from V and 1 base from J, with 12 bases in between. This CDR3 has 14 residues.